This paragraph reports one T cell receptor beta chain. These data originate in a study of T cell responses to AZD1222 COVID-19 vaccine. Generated by immunoSEQ multiplex PCR, the TCRdb table keeps only in-frame clones and is missing some. The sample lists around 99,000 clones, 80% to 95% occurring once. CDR1 and CDR2 (germline): LNHDA, SQIVND (reference sequence). This CDR3 has 13 amino acids. The V and J ends lost 6 bases and 5 bases, in that order; junction bases with no gene match: 2. The chain is built from TRBV19 and TRBJ2-5; TRBD2 aligns across 11 bases. The sequences come from peripheral blood, collected 28 days after the second AZD1222 dose. The receptor was isolated from an adult who received the AZD1222 COVID-19 vaccine. The CDR3 coding sequence is TGTGCCAGTAGACTAGCGGGAGTCGAGACCCAGTACTTC. It translates to CASRLAGVETQYF.